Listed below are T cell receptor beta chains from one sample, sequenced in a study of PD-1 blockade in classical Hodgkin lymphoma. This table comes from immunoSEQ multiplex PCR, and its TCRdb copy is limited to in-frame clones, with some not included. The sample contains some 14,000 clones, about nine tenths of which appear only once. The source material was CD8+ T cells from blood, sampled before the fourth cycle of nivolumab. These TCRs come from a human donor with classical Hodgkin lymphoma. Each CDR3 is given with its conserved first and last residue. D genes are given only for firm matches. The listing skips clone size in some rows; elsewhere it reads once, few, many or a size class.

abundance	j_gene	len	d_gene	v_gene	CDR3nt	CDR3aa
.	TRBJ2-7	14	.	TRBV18	TGTGCCAGCTCACCTCCCGATCGGTGGCTCGAGCAGTACTTC	CASSPPDRWLEQYF
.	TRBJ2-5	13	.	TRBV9	TGTGCCAGCAGAGGGTTATCGGAAGAGACCCAGTACTTC	CASRGLSEETQYF
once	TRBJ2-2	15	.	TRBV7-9	TGTGCCAGCAGTCTAACCGGGGGGCCTATCGGGGAGCTGTTTTTT	CASSLTGGPIGELFF
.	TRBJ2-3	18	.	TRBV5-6	TGTGCCAGCAGCTTGGCCATTAGGGGACGGTCCGGTGGGGATACGCAGTATTTT	CASSLAIRGRSGGDTQYF
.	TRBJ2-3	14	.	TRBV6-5	TGTGCCAGCAGTTACTCAAGGTACGCAGATACGCAGTATTTT	CASSYSRYADTQYF
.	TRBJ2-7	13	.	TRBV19	TGTGCCAGTAATCCGGACGGATCCTACGAGCAGTACTTC	CASNPDGSYEQYF
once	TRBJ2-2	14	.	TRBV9	TGTGCCAGCAGCGTACTGGGAAACACCGGGGAGCTGTTTTTT	CASSVLGNTGELFF
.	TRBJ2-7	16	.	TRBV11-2	TGTGCCAGCAGCAACCACGACCAGGGGCCCTCCTACGAGCAGTACTTC	CASSNHDQGPSYEQYF
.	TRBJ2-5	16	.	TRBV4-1	TGCGCCAGCAGCGCCCGGAAGGGGGAGGGAGTGGAGACCCAGTACTTC	CASSARKGEGVETQYF
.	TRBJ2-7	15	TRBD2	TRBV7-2	TGTGCCAGCACCTTCGGGGGGACTAGCGGACTAGGAGGGAACTTC	CASTFGGTSGLGGNF
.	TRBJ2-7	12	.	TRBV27	TGTGCCTCGAAGGGACATTCCTACGAGCAGTACTTC	CASKGHSYEQYF
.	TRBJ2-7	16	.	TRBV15	TGTGCCACCAGCAAAAGGCCCACTGCTGCAGGGGTCGAGCAGTACTTC	CATSKRPTAAGVEQYF
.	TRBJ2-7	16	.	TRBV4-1	TGCGCCAGCAGCCAAGGGCCCACAGCTTTTTTGTACGAGCAGTACTTC	CASSQGPTAFLYEQYF